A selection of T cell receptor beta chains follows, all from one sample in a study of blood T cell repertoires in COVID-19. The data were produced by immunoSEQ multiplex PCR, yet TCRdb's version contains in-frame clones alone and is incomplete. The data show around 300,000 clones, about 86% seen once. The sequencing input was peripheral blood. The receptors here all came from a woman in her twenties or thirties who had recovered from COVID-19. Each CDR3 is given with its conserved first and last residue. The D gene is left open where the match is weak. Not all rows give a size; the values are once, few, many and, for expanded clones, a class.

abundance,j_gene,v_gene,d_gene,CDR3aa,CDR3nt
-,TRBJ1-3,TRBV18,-,CASSPFDAGSSGNTIYF,TGTGCCAGCTCACCATTTGACGCCGGGTCCTCTGGAAACACCATATATTTT
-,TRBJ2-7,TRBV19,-,CASSLNRFYEQYF,TGTGCCAGTAGTTTGAACAGATTCTACGAGCAGTACTTC
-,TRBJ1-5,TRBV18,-,CASSPGLNQPQHF,TGTGCCAGCTCACCCGGTCTCAATCAGCCCCAGCATTTT
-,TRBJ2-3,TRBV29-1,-,CSVPGLDTQYF,TGCAGCGTCCCCGGGTTAGATACGCAGTATTTT
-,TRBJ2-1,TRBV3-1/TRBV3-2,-,CASSQRGGYNEQFF,TGTGCCAGCAGCCAAAGGGGGGGTTACAATGAGCAGTTCTTC
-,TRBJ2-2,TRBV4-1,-,CASNRLTGTGELFF,TGCGCCAGCAACAGGCTTACAGGCACCGGGGAGCTGTTTTTT
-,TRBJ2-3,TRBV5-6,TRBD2,CASSSGTSGVWDTQYF,TGTGCCAGCAGCAGCGGGACTAGCGGGGTGTGGGATACGCAGTATTTT
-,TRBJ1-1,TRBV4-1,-,CASSQVEGANTEAFF,TGCGCCAGCAGCCAAGTGGAGGGCGCGAACACTGAAGCTTTCTTT
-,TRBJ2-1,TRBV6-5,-,CASGGLAEGRAQFF,TGTGCCAGCGGGGGGCTAGCGGAGGGGCGAGCGCAGTTCTTC
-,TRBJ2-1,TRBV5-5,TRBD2,CASSWGLAGGRFF,TGTGCCAGCAGCTGGGGACTAGCGGGGGGCCGGTTCTTC
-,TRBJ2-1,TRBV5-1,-,CASSLVSAGPYNEQFF,TGCGCCAGCAGCTTGGTGAGCGCGGGGCCCTACAATGAGCAGTTCTTC
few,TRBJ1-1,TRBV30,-,CAWSPEVPKAFF,TGTGCCTGGAGTCCGGAGGTCCCTAAAGCTTTCTTT
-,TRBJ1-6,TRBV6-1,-,CASSEQGSSPLHF,TGTGCCAGCAGTGAACAGGGCAGTTCACCCCTCCACTTT
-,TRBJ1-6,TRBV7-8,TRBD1,CASSSTGGVFPLPLHF,TGTGCCAGCAGCTCGACAGGGGGCGTATTTCCCTTACCCCTCCACTTT
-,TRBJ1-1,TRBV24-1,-,CATSDLWNPRGNTEAFF,TGTGCCACCAGTGATTTGTGGAACCCTAGGGGAAACACTGAAGCTTTCTTT
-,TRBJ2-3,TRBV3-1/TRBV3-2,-,CASSGGASDTQYF,TGTGCCAGCAGCGGGGGGGCCTCAGATACGCAGTATTTT
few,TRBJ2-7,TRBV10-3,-,CAISELRGRGEQYF,TGTGCCATCAGTGAGCTGAGGGGGAGGGGCGAGCAGTACTTC
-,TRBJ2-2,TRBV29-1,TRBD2,CSVMTSGNTGELFF,TGCAGCGTCATGACTAGCGGGAACACCGGGGAGCTGTTTTTT
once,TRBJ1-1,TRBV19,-,CASTLGRFTEAFF,TGTGCCAGTACCCTCGGCAGGTTCACTGAAGCTTTCTTT
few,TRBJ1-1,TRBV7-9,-,CASSRELLRTEAFF,TGTGCCAGCAGCCGTGAATTATTGCGGACTGAAGCTTTCTTT
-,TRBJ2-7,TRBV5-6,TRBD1,CASNTLSGQPYEQYF,TGTGCCAGCAACACTTTATCGGGACAGCCTTACGAGCAGTACTTC
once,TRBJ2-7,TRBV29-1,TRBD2,CSVLREGLNEQYF,TGCAGCGTTCTACGGGAGGGCCTAAACGAGCAGTACTTC
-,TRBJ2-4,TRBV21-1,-,CASSKESRGENIQYF,TGTGCCAGCAGCAAAGAGTCCAGGGGGGAAAACATTCAGTACTTC
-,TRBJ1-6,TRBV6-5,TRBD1,CASTPDRAASPLHF,TGTGCCAGCACCCCCGACAGGGCCGCTTCACCCCTCCACTTT
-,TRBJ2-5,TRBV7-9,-,CASSRMQGQTQYF,TGTGCCAGCAGTCGTATGCAGGGGCAGACCCAGTACTTC
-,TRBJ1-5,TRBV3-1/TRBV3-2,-,CASSQVGGIGQPQHF,TGTGCCAGCAGCCAGGTGGGAGGGATCGGTCAGCCCCAGCATTTT
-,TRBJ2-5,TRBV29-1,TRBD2,CSVEDMVASGGGETQYF,TGCAGCGTTGAAGATATGGTTGCTAGCGGGGGAGGGGAGACCCAGTACTTC
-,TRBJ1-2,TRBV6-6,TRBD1,CASSTGAGSYGYTF,TGTGCCAGCAGCACAGGGGCGGGTAGCTATGGCTACACCTTC